The sequence of this T cell receptor (beta chain) was determined in a study of cytomegalovirus exposure and HLA in healthy donors. In regard to this clone: Antigen: not known.

Primers: 60 Vbeta forward and 13 Jbeta reverse. This table comes from immunoSEQ multiplex PCR, and its TCRdb copy is limited to in-frame clones, with some not included. Found here are about 110,000 clones, around three quarters of them singletons; the top ten hold about 4.3%. CDR3 length: 17 residues. V was pared by 3 bases and J by 4 bases, with 19 bases between. CDR1 is SGHTA, CDR2 FQGTGA, per germline. Study-level findings and limits: Highly shared variants forming one cluster were likely a sequencing artifact. The classifier was said to identify cytomegalovirus status with high specificity and sensitivity. Later on, an analysis showed TCR association rates differing by HLA locus, with DRB1 the most and HLA-C the fewest. What a later analysis showed was that several of the most significant clusters appeared linked to common viral pathogens.

V is TRBV7-3 and J is TRBJ2-1; TRBD1 might be the D (6 bases). The clonotype comes from a male donor in good health and CMV-seronegative. The sequenced sample was PBMCs. CDR3 protein: CASSLNPGHRVYNEQFF. The CDR3 DNA reads TGTGCCAGCAGCTTGAACCCGGGACATAGGGTTTACAATGAGCAGTTCTTC.